This TCR beta chain was sequenced during a study of breast tumors, draining lymph nodes, adjacent tissues. The CDR3 extends over 14 amino acids. V trimming: 2 bases; J trimming: 5 bases; junction bases outside the gene matches: 4. Axillary draining lymph nodes of breast cancer patients supplied the node samples. TCRdb re-called the multiplex PCR reads through MiXCR, storing one row per CDR3 protein. Here the sample spans over 130,000 distinct CDR3 sequences, less than 35% being singletons. This clonotype was sampled from a female donor with breast cancer. Some clones in this sample may be carry-over from other donors' samples. The sample was axillary lymph node tissue. The chain employs TRBV12-3 or TRBV12-4 and TRBJ1-1; 8 bases map to TRBD1. CDR3 amino acids: CASSLSQGATEAFF. The CDR3 bases are TGTGCCAGCAGTTTATCTCAGGGGGCGACTGAAGCTTTCTTT.